This TCR beta chain was retrieved from a study of blood T cell repertoires in COVID-19. Study summary: PBMCs, B-cell-depleted T cells, or T cells were the source of the cDNA or gDNA that made up the material.

Source study methods: For nucleated cells, counts were estimated from reference gene primer amplification. The protocol was immunoSEQ multiplex PCR, while the TCRdb copy is restricted to in-frame clones and leaves out a portion. V, J and clone size derive from that table, while D and trimming were established from the DNA sequence. The table lists 100,000 to 150,000 clones, roughly 74% of them singletons, with roughly 5% in the top ten. This clone has more than one count but fewer than ten. V lost 5 bases, J lost 4 bases, and 5 bases stayed unmatched. Looked up from germline, CDR1 is MNHEY and CDR2 is SMNVEV (reference sequence). CDR3 length: 14 amino acids.

The chain has TRBV27 and TRBJ2-7, with 10 bases fitting TRBD1. The sequenced sample was peripheral blood. This clonotype originated in a man in his sixties with acute or convalescent COVID-19. The CDR3: CASSPDRGGYEQYF. In DNA form, the CDR3 reads TGTGCCAGCAGTCCGGACAGGGGGGGGTACGAGCAGTACTTC.